Reported below is one T cell receptor beta chain. What it binds is not known. Treatment described: oral pan-JAK inhibitor, 5-10 mg twice daily. From PBMCs, CD4+ and CD8+ T cells were sorted. The CDR3 is made up of 15 amino acids. Germline assignment: CDR1 SGHNT and CDR2 YYREEE (reference sequence). The V gene end was trimmed by 3 bases and the J gene end by 3 bases; junction bases not matched to a gene: 9. This sample was included in a study of CD8+ T cells in alopecia areata. The study, taken as a whole, reports: Among the top 100, expanded CD8+ clones were significantly decreased by tofacitinib, as was scalp clonality.

RNA extraction was followed by reverse transcription into cDNA, which acted as the sequencing template. TCRdb's table, derived via immunoSEQ multiplex PCR, lists solely in-frame clones and lacks some. The sample shows about 140,000 clones, 75% to 85% of them seen only once. The origin of this receptor is a human donor with alopecia areata. The chain recombines TRBV5-4 with TRBJ2-7, with 7 bases lining up with TRBD1. Sequencing was performed on CD8+ T cells sorted from blood, taken at week 4, from a patient treated with tofacitinib. The CDR3 DNA reads as TGTGCCAGCAGCTACGATCCGGGGACAGACTACGAGCAGTACTTC. The encoded protein is CASSYDPGTDYEQYF. Full variable domain (remainder filled in from reference TRBV5-4 and TRBJ2-7): ETGVTQSPTHLIKTRGQQVTLRCSSQSGHNTVSWYQQALGQGPQFIFQYYREEENGRGNFPPRFSGLQFPNYSSELNVNALELDDSALYLCASSYDPGTDYEQYFGPGTRLTVT.